This TCR beta chain was retrieved from a study of T-cell reconstitution after alpha-beta-depleted transplantation in children. Study-level results: Reportedly, roughly two months post-transplant, alpha-beta T cells arose from several hundred expanded graft clones. T-cell counts and diversity at one year following transplant were attributed mainly to newly produced T cells.

The sample holds a few counts of this clonotype. As yet, its antigen is unknown. Construction of the TCRbeta library involved unique molecular identifiers. TCRdb re-derived calls from the PCR reads in MiXCR, one entry per CDR3 protein. The table records about a million distinct CDR3 sequences, about 29% of them present only once. There are 13 residues in the CDR3. With 5 bases removed from V and 6 bases from J, the gap between germline ends came to 12 bases. This chain connects TRBV12-3 or TRBV12-4 to TRBJ2-3; a possible D gene is TRBD1 (6 bases). The input for sequencing was PBMCs, mostly from graft donor cells, taken 360 days after TCRalphabeta/CD19-depleted stem cell transplant. This receptor was identified in a boy younger than two who had a stem cell transplant for SCID, so the T cells may come from the graft donor. CDR3 amino acids: CASSGGPQDTQYF. As DNA, the CDR3 is TGTGCCAGCAGTGGGGGCCCTCAGGATACGCAGTATTTT.